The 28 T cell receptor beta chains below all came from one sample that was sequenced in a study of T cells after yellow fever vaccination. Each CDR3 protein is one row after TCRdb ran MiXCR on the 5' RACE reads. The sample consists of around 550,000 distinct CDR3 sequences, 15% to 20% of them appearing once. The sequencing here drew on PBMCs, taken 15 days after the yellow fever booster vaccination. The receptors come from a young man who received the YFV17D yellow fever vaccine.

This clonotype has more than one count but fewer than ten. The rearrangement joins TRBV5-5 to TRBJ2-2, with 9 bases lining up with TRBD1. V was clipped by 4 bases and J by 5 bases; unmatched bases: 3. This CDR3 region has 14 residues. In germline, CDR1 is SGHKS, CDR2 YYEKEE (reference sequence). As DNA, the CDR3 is TGTGCCAGCAGCGCGGGACAGGGAACCGGGGAGCTGTTTTTT. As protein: CASSAGQGTGELFF.

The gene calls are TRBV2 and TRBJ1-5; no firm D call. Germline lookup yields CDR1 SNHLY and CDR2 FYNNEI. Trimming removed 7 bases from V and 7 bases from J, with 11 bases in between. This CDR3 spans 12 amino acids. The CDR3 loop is CASKPDRQPQHF. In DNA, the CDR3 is TGTGCCAGCAAACCGGATAGGCAGCCCCAGCATTTT.

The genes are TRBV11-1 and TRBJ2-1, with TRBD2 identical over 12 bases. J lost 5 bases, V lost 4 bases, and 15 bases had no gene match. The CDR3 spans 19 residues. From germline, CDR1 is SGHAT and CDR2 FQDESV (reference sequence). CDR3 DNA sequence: TGTGCCAGCAGCTCAAGCGGGCTAGCGGGAGGGCCCAGCAACAATGAGCAGTTCTTC. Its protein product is CASSSSGLAGGPSNNEQFF. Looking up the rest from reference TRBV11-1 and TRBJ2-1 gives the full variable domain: EAEVAQSPRYKITEKSQAVAFWCDPISGHATLYWYRQILGQGPELLVQFQDESVVDDSQLPKDRFSAERLKGVDSTLKIQPAELGDSAMYLCASSSSGLAGGPSNNEQFFGPGTRLTVL.

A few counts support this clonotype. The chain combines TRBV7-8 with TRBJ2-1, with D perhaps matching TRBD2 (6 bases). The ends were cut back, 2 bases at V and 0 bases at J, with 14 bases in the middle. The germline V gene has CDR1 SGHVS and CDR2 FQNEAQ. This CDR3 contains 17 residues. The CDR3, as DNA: TGTGCCAGCAGCTTATCGGAGGGGATTAGCTCCTACAATGAGCAGTTCTTC. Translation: CASSLSEGISSYNEQFF.

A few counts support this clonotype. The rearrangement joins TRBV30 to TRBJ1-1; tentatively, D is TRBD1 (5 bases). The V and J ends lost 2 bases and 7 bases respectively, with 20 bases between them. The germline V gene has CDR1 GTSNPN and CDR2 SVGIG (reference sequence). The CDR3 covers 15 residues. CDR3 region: CAWSHNRISALEAFF. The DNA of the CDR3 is TGTGCCTGGAGTCACAACAGGATCTCCGCTCTTGAAGCTTTCTTT.

DNA for the CDR3: TGTGCCAGCAGCTCTCTTGGCAGGGCCACCGGGGAGCTGTTTTTT. Its protein product is CASSSLGRATGELFF. V gene TRBV7-6 combines with J gene TRBJ2-2, with a tentative D call TRBD1 (5 bases). The V gene's germline CDR1 is SGHVS and CDR2 FNYEAQ. The V gene lost 4 bases and the J gene lost 4 bases, with 13 bases spanning the gap. CDR3 length equals 15 residues.

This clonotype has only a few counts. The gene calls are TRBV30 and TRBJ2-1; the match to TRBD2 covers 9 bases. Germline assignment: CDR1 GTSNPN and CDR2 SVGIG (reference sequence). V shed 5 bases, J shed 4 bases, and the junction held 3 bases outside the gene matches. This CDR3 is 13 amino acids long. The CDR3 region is CAWSSGNYNEQFF. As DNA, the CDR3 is TGTGCCTGGTCTAGCGGGAATTACAATGAGCAGTTCTTC.

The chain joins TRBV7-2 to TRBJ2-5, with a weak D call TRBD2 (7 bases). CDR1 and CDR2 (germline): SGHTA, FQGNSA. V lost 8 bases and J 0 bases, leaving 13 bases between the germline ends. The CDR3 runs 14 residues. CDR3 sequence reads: CASSRGAYQETQYF. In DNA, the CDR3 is TGTGCCAGCTCTCGGGGGGCGTACCAAGAGACCCAGTACTTC. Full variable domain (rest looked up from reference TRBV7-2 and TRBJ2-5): GAGVSQSPSNKVTEKGKDVELRCDPISGHTALYWYRQSLGQGLEFLIYFQGNSAPDKSGLPSDRFSAERTGGSVSTLTIQRTQQEDSAVYLCASSRGAYQETQYFGPGTRLLVL.

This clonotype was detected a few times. This CDR3 reads CASSPVLADATGELFF. In DNA, the CDR3 is TGCGCCAGCAGCCCTGTTCTAGCGGACGCCACCGGGGAGCTGTTTTTT. This chain uses TRBV5-1 with TRBJ2-2, with 7 bases fitting TRBD2. Germline assignment: CDR1 SGHRS and CDR2 YFSETQ. This CDR3 region has 16 residues. Germline trimming cut 4 bases from V and 4 bases from J; bases unmatched to any gene: 10.

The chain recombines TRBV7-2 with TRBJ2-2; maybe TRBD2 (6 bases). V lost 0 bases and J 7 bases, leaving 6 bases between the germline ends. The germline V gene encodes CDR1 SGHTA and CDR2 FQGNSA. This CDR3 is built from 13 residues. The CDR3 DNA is TGTGCCAGCAGCTTAGCGCGGGGCGGGGAGCTGTTTTTT. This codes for CASSLARGGELFF.

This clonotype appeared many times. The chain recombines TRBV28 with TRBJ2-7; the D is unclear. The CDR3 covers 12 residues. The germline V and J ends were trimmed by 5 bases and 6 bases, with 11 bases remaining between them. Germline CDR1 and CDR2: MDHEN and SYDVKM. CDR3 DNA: TGTGCCAGCAGTCAAGAGGTGTCCGAGCAGTACTTC. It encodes CASSQEVSEQYF.

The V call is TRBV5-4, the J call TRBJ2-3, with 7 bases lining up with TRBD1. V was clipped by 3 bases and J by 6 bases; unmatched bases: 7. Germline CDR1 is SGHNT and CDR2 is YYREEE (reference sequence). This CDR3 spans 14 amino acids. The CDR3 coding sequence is TGTGCCAGCAGCTCTTACGACAGGGCGGATACGCAGTATTTT. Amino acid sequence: CASSSYDRADTQYF.

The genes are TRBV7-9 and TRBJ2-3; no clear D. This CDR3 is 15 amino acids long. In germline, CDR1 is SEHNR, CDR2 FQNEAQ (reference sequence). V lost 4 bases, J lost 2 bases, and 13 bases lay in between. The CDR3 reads CASSSLVGFTDTQYF. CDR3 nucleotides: TGTGCCAGCAGCTCCCTGGTGGGATTCACAGATACGCAGTATTTT.

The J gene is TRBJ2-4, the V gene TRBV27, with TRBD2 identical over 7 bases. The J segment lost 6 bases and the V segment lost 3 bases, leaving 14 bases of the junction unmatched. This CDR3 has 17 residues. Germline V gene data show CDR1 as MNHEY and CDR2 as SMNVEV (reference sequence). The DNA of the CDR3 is TGTGCCAGCAGTTTGGCGGGGATGGGACCGGGGGGAAACATTCAGTACTTC. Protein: CASSLAGMGPGGNIQYF.

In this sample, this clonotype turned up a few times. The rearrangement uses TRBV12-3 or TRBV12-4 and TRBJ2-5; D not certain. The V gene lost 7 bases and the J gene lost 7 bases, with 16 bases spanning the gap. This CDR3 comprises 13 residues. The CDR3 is CASMRTSLRTQYF. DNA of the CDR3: TGTGCCAGCATGCGAACCTCACTTCGGACCCAGTACTTC.

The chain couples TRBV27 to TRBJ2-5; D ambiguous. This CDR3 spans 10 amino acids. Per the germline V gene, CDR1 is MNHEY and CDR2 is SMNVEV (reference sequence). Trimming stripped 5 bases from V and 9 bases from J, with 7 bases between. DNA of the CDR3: TGTGCCAGCAGTGACCACTCCCAGTACTTC. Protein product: CASSDHSQYF.

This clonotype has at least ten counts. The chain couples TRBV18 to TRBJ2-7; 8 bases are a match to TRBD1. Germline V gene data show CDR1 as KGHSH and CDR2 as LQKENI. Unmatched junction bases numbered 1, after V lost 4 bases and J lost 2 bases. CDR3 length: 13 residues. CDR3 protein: CASSLTGAYEQYF. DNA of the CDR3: TGTGCCAGCTCACTGACAGGGGCCTACGAGCAGTACTTC. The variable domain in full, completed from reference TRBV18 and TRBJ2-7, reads NAGVMQNPRHLVRRRGQEARLRCSPMKGHSHVYWYRQLPEEGLKFMVYLQKENIIDESGMPKERFSAEFPKEGPSILRIQQVVRGDSAAYFCASSLTGAYEQYFGPGTRLTVT.

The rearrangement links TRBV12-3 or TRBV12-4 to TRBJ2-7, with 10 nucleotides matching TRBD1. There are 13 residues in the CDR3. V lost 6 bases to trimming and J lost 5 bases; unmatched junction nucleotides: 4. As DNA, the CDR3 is TGTGCCAGCAGACGGACAGGGGGACACGAGCAGTACTTC. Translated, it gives CASRRTGGHEQYF.

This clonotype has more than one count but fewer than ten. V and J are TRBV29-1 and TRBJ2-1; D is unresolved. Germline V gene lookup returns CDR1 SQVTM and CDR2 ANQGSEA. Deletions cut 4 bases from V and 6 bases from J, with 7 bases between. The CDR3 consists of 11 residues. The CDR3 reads CSVGDGNEQFF. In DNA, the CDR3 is TGCAGCGTTGGGGATGGCAATGAGCAGTTCTTC.

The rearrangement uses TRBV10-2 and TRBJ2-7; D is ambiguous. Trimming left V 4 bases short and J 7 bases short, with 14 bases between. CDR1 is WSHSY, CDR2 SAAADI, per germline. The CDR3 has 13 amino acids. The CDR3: CASSGSTLREQYF. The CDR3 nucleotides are TGCGCCAGCAGTGGGAGCACGCTACGGGAGCAGTACTTC.

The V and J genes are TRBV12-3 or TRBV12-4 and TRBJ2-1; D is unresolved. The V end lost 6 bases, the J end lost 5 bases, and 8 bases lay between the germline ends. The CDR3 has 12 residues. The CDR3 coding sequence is TGTGCCAGCAGGCCCGCAGACAATGAGCAGTTCTTC. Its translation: CASRPADNEQFF.

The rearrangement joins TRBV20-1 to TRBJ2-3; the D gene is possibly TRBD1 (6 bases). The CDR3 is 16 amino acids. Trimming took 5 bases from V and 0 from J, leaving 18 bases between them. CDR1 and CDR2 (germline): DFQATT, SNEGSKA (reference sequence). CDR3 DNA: TGCAGTGCTTCACTCCCAGGGGCGGTGAGCACAGATACGCAGTATTTT. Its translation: CSASLPGAVSTDTQYF.

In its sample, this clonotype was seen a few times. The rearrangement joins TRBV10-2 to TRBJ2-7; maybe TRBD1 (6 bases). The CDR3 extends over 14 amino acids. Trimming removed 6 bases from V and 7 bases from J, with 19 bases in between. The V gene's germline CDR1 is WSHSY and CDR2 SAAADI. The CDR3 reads CASRPQGHSGEQYF. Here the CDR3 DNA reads TGCGCCAGCAGACCACAGGGTCACTCGGGGGAGCAGTACTTC.

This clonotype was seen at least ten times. CDR3 region: CASSLYTEAFF. The CDR3 DNA reads as TGTGCCAGCAGTTTGTACACTGAAGCTTTCTTT. The rearrangement links TRBV28 to TRBJ1-1; D is undetermined. This CDR3 contains 11 residues. CDR1 is MDHEN and CDR2 is SYDVKM in the germline V gene. V lost 3 bases, J lost 3 bases, and 2 bases lay in between.

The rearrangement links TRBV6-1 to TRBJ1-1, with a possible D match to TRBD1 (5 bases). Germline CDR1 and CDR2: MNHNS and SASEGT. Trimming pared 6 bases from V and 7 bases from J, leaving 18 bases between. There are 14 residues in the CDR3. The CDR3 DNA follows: TGTGCCAGCAGAAGGGAGGGCAGGGAGGTTGAAGCTTTCTTT. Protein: CASRREGREVEAFF.

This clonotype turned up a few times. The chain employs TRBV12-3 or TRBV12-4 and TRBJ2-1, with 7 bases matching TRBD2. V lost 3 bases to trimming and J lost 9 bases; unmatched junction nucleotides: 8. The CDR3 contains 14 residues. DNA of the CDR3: TGTGCCAGCAGTTTTTGGACTAGTCAGGTTGAGCAGTTCTTC. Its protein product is CASSFWTSQVEQFF.

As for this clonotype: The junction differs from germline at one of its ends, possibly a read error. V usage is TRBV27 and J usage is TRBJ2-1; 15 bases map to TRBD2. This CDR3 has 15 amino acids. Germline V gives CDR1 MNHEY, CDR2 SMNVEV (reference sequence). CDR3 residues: CASSILGLAGGLVIF. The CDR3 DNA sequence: TGTGCCAGCAGTATACTTGGACTAGCGGGAGGGCTTGTGATCTTC.

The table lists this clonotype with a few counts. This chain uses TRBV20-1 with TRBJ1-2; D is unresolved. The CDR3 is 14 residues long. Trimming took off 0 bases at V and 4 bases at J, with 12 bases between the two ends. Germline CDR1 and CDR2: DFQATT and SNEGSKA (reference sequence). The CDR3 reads CSARDSKGSYGYTF. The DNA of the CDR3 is TGCAGTGCTAGAGATAGTAAGGGAAGCTATGGCTACACCTTC.